These T cell receptor beta chains were read from a single sample in a study of T cell responses to AZD1222 COVID-19 vaccine. Clones were read by immunoSEQ multiplex PCR, and TCRdb kept only the in-frame ones, dropping some. The sample holds 50,000 to 65,000 clones, less than 90% seen once. Material: peripheral blood, obtained 28 days after the second AZD1222 dose. Receptors originate from an adult who received the AZD1222 COVID-19 vaccine. Both conserved end residues are part of each CDR3. Fields, in order: J gene, V gene, clone size, D gene, CDR3 DNA, CDR3 protein. D genes are given only for firm matches. Only part of the rows carry a size: once, few, many, or a class if the clone is expanded.

j_call: TRBJ2-7
v_call: TRBV28
clone_size: NA
d_call: NA
cdr3_nt: TGTGCCAGCAGTCCCATACTTTCGGCTAGCAAGACCTACGAGCAGTACTTC
cdr3_aa: CASSPILSASKTYEQYF

j_call: TRBJ1-1
v_call: TRBV5-1
clone_size: NA
d_call: NA
cdr3_nt: TGCGCCAGCAGCCCACAGGAAGGGATGAACACTGAAGCTTTCTTT
cdr3_aa: CASSPQEGMNTEAFF

j_call: TRBJ1-5
v_call: TRBV5-1
clone_size: NA
d_call: NA
cdr3_nt: TGCGCCAGCAGGATGGGGGCCGGGGATCAGCCCCAGCATTTT
cdr3_aa: CASRMGAGDQPQHF

j_call: TRBJ1-2
v_call: TRBV6-5
clone_size: NA
d_call: NA
cdr3_nt: TGTGCCAGCAGTTACTCCCGCCAGGCAAACTATGGCTACACCTTC
cdr3_aa: CASSYSRQANYGYTF

j_call: TRBJ2-3
v_call: TRBV4-3
clone_size: NA
d_call: NA
cdr3_nt: TGCGCCAGCAGCCAAGATCGAGGGGTAGGTGCAGATACGCAGTATTTT
cdr3_aa: CASSQDRGVGADTQYF

j_call: TRBJ2-5
v_call: TRBV19
clone_size: once
d_call: NA
cdr3_nt: TGTGCCAGTAGTGGGCAGGGGATGGAGACCCAGTACTTC
cdr3_aa: CASSGQGMETQYF

j_call: TRBJ2-7
v_call: TRBV27
clone_size: NA
d_call: NA
cdr3_nt: TGTGCCAGCAGTTTACAACGGTCTCACTACGAGCAGTACTTC
cdr3_aa: CASSLQRSHYEQYF

j_call: TRBJ1-6
v_call: TRBV3-1/TRBV3-2
clone_size: NA
d_call: NA
cdr3_nt: TGTGCCAGCAGCCAAGCAGGGGCCGGTTCACCCCTCCACTTT
cdr3_aa: CASSQAGAGSPLHF

j_call: TRBJ2-5
v_call: TRBV28
clone_size: NA
d_call: NA
cdr3_nt: TGTGCCAGCAGCACGACCCGGACAGGCGGGGGGGAGACCCAGTACTTC
cdr3_aa: CASSTTRTGGGETQYF

j_call: TRBJ1-5
v_call: TRBV28
clone_size: once
d_call: TRBD1
cdr3_nt: TGTGCCAGTCGTTTAACAGGGGAAAGCAATCAGCCCCAGCATTTT
cdr3_aa: CASRLTGESNQPQHF

j_call: TRBJ1-1
v_call: TRBV19
clone_size: NA
d_call: TRBD1
cdr3_nt: TGTGCCAGTAGTATTGGTTGGGACAGTGAAGCTTTCTTT
cdr3_aa: CASSIGWDSEAFF

j_call: TRBJ2-7
v_call: TRBV7-2
clone_size: NA
d_call: NA
cdr3_nt: TGTGCCAGCAGCTTACTCTCGAGGACTACAGATTCCTTATCCTACGAGCAGTACTTC
cdr3_aa: CASSLLSRTTDSLSYEQYF

j_call: TRBJ1-2
v_call: TRBV13
clone_size: NA
d_call: NA
cdr3_nt: TGTGCCAGCAGCTTACAGACGAACTATGGCTACACCTTC
cdr3_aa: CASSLQTNYGYTF

j_call: TRBJ1-3
v_call: TRBV7-9
clone_size: NA
d_call: NA
cdr3_nt: TGTGCCAGCAGCTCACAGGGAAACACCATATATTTT
cdr3_aa: CASSSQGNTIYF

j_call: TRBJ1-6
v_call: TRBV27
clone_size: NA
d_call: NA
cdr3_nt: TGTGCCAGCAGTTTATGGACAGCCACGTCCTATAATTCACCCCTCCACTTT
cdr3_aa: CASSLWTATSYNSPLHF

j_call: TRBJ1-6
v_call: TRBV7-8
clone_size: NA
d_call: TRBD1
cdr3_nt: TGTGCCAGCAGCTCGGAGACCTACGGGACAGCGATTAGACCCCTCCACTTT
cdr3_aa: CASSSETYGTAIRPLHF